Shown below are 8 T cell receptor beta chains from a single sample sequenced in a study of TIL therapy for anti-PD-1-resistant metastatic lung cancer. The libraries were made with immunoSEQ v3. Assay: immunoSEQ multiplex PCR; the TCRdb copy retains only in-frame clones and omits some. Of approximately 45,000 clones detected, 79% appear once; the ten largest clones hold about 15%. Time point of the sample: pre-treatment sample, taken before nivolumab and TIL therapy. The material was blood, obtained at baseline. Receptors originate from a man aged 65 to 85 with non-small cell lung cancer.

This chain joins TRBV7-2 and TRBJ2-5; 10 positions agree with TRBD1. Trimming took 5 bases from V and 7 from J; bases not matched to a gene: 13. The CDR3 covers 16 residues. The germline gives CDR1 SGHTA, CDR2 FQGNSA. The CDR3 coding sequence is TGTGCCAGCAGCCTAGGGACAGGGGATAGGAGGGGGACCCAGTACTTC. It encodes CASSLGTGDRRGTQYF.

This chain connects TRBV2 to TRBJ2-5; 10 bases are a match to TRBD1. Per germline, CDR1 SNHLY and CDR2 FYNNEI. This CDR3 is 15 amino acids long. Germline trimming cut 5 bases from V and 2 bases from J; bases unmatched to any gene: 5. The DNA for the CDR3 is TGTGCCAGCAGTTCCGGGACAGGGGTGCAAGAGACCCAGTACTTC. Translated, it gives CASSSGTGVQETQYF.

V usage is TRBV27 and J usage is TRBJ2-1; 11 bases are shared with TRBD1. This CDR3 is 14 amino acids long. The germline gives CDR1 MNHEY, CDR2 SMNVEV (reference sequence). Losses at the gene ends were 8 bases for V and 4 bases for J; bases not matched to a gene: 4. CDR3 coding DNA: TGTGCCAGCCGGACAGGGGGCACTTACAATGAGCAGTTCTTC. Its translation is CASRTGGTYNEQFF.

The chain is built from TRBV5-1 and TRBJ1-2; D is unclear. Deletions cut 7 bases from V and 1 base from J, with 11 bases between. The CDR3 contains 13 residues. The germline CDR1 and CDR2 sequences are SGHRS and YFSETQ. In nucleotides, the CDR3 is TGCGCCAGCTCCCGGACGGATAACTATGGCTACACCTTC. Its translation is CASSRTDNYGYTF. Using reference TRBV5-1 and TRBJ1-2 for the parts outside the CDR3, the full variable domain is KAGVTQTPRYLIKTRGQQVTLSCSPISGHRSVSWYQQTPGQGLQFLFEYFSETQRNKGNFPGRFSGRQFSNSRSEMNVSTLELGDSALYLCASSRTDNYGYTFGSGTRLTVV.

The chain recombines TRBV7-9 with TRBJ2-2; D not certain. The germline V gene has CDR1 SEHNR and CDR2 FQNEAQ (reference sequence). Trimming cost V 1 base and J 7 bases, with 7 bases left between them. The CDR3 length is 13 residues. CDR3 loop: CASSLDGHGELFF. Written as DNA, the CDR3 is TGTGCCAGCAGCTTAGACGGGCACGGGGAGCTGTTTTTT.

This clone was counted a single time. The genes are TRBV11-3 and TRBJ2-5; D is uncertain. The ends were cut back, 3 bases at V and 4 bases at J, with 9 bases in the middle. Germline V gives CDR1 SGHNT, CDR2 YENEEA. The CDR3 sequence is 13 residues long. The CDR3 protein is CASSFPASETQYF. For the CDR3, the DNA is TGTGCCAGCAGCTTTCCAGCTTCAGAGACCCAGTACTTC.

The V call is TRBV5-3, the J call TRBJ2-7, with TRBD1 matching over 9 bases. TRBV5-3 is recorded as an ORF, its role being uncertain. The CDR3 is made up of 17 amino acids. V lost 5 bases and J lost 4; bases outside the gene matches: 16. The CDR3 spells CARRQEDWTGEGYEQYF. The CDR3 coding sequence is TGTGCCAGAAGACAAGAAGACTGGACAGGGGAAGGATACGAGCAGTACTTC.

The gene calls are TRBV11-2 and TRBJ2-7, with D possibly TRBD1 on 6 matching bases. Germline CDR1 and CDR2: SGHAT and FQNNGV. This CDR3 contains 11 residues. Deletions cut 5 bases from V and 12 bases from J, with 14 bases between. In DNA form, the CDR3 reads TGTGCCAGCAGCCCAGGGACAAGGATGTACTTC. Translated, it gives CASSPGTRMYF.